This T cell receptor beta chain was identified during a study of cytomegalovirus exposure and HLA in healthy donors. Study outcomes and limitations: It was found in a later analysis that first-cohort TCR clusters tended to co-occur in the 90 to 150 validation repertoires.

Concerning this clone itself: Its specificity is not known.

Profiled with immunoSEQ multiplex PCR; TCRdb holds only in-frame clones, not every one. The top ten clones hold 4% to 4.5% of a sample with about 110,000 clones, around 87% of them seen once. The V end lost 4 bases, the J end lost 6 bases, and 9 bases lay between the germline ends. This CDR3 comprises 13 residues. From germline, CDR1 is MNHNY and CDR2 SVGAGI (reference sequence). This clonotype was sampled from a woman in her late teens or twenties in good health and CMV-seropositive. The chain carries TRBV6-6 and TRBJ2-2, with D possibly matching TRBD1 (5 bases). Material: PBMCs. This CDR3 reads CASSFRQPGELFF. The CDR3, as DNA: TGTGCCAGCAGTTTTAGACAGCCCGGGGAGCTGTTTTTT.